Shown below are 5 T cell receptor beta chains from a single sample sequenced in a study of blood T cells in healthy people across ages. A second PCR of roughly 6 to 12 cycles used a sample-barcoded 5' primer and a J-beta primer mix. TCRdb called the 5' RACE reads again in MiXCR, with one record for every CDR3 protein. Of about 1,000,000 distinct CDR3 sequences in the sample, under 55% were seen once. Sequenced material: blood. Every receptor here comes from a woman aged 55-70 years in good health.

A single count supports this clonotype. An end of the junction does not agree with germline; a read error may underlie this. This chain uses TRBV10-3 with TRBJ1-2, with a possible D match to TRBD1 (6 bases). The CDR3 contains 15 residues. The germline V gene encodes CDR1 ENHRY and CDR2 SYGVKD. Written as DNA, the CDR3 is TGTGCCGTCAGTGAGGGGCCACAGGGCCCCTATGGCTACACCTTC. This codes for CAVSEGPQGPYGYTF.

The J gene is TRBJ2-1, the V gene TRBV3-1; D call uncertain. The CDR3 is made up of 16 amino acids. V lost 7 bases, J lost 11 bases, and 27 bases lay in between. Germline lookup yields CDR1 LGHDT and CDR2 YNNKEL (reference sequence). This CDR3 reads CASNNLGSSGKVKQFF. CDR3 DNA sequence: TGTGCCAGCAACAACCTGGGATCATCCGGTAAGGTAAAGCAGTTCTTC.

The V call is TRBV5-1, the J call TRBJ1-6, with 7 bases matching TRBD1. CDR3 size: 17 residues. J gave up 0 bases and V 2 bases, and 5 bases lay outside the gene matches. Germline CDR1 and CDR2: SGHRS and YFSETQ. The CDR3 loop is CASSFGDSSSYNSPLHF. The CDR3 DNA is TGCGCCAGCAGCTTCGGGGACAGCAGCTCCTATAATTCACCCCTCCACTTT. Using reference TRBV5-1 and TRBJ1-6 for the parts outside the CDR3, the full variable domain is KAGVTQTPRYLIKTRGQQVTLSCSPISGHRSVSWYQQTPGQGLQFLFEYFSETQRNKGNFPGRFSGRQFSNSRSEMNVSTLELGDSALYLCASSFGDSSSYNSPLHFGNGTRLTVT.

The genes are TRBV29-1 and TRBJ2-2; TRBD2 agrees at 10 bases. The CDR3 consists of 14 residues. V lost 7 bases, J lost 6 bases, and 8 bases stayed unmatched. The germline V gene has CDR1 SQVTM and CDR2 ANQGSEA. CDR3 sequence (DNA): TGCAGCGCAAGGACTAGCGGACCCCCCGGGGAGCTGTTTTTT. Translated: CSARTSGPPGELFF.

This clonotype showed up just a few times. The junction departs from germline at one end; a sequencing error may be responsible. The chain uses TRBV28 and TRBJ2-5; D remains ambiguous. The CDR3 has 14 residues. Germline V lookup: CDR1 MDHEN, CDR2 SYDVKM. CDR3 DNA: TGTGCCAGCAGTTTAGCCGGCCTGAAAGAGGCCCAGTACTTC. Translating it yields CASSLAGLKEAQYF. The complete variable domain, with remaining parts taken from reference TRBV28 and TRBJ2-5, reads DVKVTQSSRYLVKRTGEKVFLECVQDMDHENMFWYRQDPGLGLRLIYFSYDVKMKEKGDIPEGYSVSREKKERFSLILESASTNQTSMYLCASSLAGLKEAQYFGPGTRLLVL.